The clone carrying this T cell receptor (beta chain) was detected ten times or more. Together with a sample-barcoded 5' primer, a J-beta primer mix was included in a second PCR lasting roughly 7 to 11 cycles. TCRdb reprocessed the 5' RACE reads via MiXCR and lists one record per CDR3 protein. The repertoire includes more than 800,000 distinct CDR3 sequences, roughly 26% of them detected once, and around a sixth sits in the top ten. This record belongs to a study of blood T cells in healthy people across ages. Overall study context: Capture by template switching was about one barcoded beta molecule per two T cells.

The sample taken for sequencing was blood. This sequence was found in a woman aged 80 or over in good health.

The CDR3 reads CSAGGPRGHYNEQFF. The DNA of the CDR3 is TGCAGTGCTGGAGGGCCCCGGGGACACTACAATGAGCAGTTCTTC. The V call is TRBV20-1, the J call TRBJ2-1, with D possibly called TRBD1 or TRBD2 (6 bases each). CDR3 size: 15 residues. Germline CDR1 DFQATT, CDR2 SNEGSKA (reference sequence). V was shortened by 5 bases and J by 3 bases, with 17 bases between the two germline ends.